The rows below give T cell receptor beta chains drawn from one sample of a study of cytomegalovirus exposure and HLA in healthy donors. Some clones are missing from TCRdb's copy, which holds only in-frame ones; the method was immunoSEQ multiplex PCR. This sample has about 130,000 clones; roughly three quarters occur once, and the top ten carry 1.5%. The sample consisted of PBMCs. The receptors shown here come from a woman younger than 30 in good health and CMV-seronegative. CDR3s include the opening cysteine and the closing phenylalanine or tryptophan. D genes are given only for firm matches. Rows give clone size only sometimes, using once, few, many, or a class for an expanded clone.

TRBD1	TRBJ2-7	TRBV6-6	.	TGTGCCAGCAGTTCTGGACAGGGTCCCTCCTACGAGCAGTACTTC	CASSSGQGPSYEQYF
TRBD2	TRBJ2-5	TRBV5-6	once	TGTGCCAGCAGCTTGGTTCCCCCCGGGAGGGGGAAGGACCAAGAGACCCAGTACTTC	CASSLVPPGRGKDQETQYF
TRBD1	TRBJ1-1	TRBV30	few	TGTGCCTGGAGTCCGACAGGGGCGCTTACTGAAGCTTTCTTT	CAWSPTGALTEAFF
TRBD1	TRBJ1-5	TRBV30	.	TGTGCCTGGACTCAGGGACAGGGGTGGGGTCCCCAGCATTTT	CAWTQGQGWGPQHF
.	TRBJ1-2	TRBV6-5	.	TGTGCCAGCAGTTCCAGGTACGCTGGCTACACCTTC	CASSSRYAGYTF
.	TRBJ1-1	TRBV6-5	.	TGTGCCAGCAGTTACTCGGGAGCCCTAATTAACACTGAAGCTTTCTTT	CASSYSGALINTEAFF
.	TRBJ2-3	TRBV4-1	.	TGCGCCAGCAGCCAAGATGAATTCTCCGGGAGAGGCGGGCCAGATACGCAGTATTTT	CASSQDEFSGRGGPDTQYF
TRBD1	TRBJ2-1	TRBV19	once	TGTGCCAGTCGAGGGGCAGGGGGCTTTTCCAATGAGCAGTTCTTC	CASRGAGGFSNEQFF
.	TRBJ1-3	TRBV7-7	.	TGTGCCAGCAGCTTAGATCCGAGCTCTGGAAACACCATATATTTT	CASSLDPSSGNTIYF
TRBD1	TRBJ2-1	TRBV7-9	.	TGTGCCAGCAGCGCAAGACAGGGGCGGTACAATGAGCAGTTCTTC	CASSARQGRYNEQFF
.	TRBJ1-1	TRBV5-1	.	TGCGCCAGCAGCCCTACAGAAGACACTGAAGCTTTCTTT	CASSPTEDTEAFF
TRBD2	TRBJ2-1	TRBV9	.	TGTGCCAGCAGCGTCTCGGGAGGGCCCCACAATGAGCAGTTCTTC	CASSVSGGPHNEQFF
TRBD1	TRBJ2-7	TRBV12-5	.	TGTGCTAGTGGTTCCGGGACAGTTGGTGTCGACGAGCAGTACTTC	CASGSGTVGVDEQYF
.	TRBJ2-7	TRBV27	.	TGTGCCAGCAGTTCTCAGCGGGCTGGAACCTACGAGCAGTACTTC	CASSSQRAGTYEQYF
.	TRBJ2-1	TRBV15	.	TGTGCCACCAGCGGCGGGCGGGGCGGGTTCAATGAGCAGTTCTTC	CATSGGRGGFNEQFF
TRBD1	TRBJ1-1	TRBV19	.	TGTGCCAGTAGCTGGGACAGGCAATCCCTTGAAGCTTTCTTT	CASSWDRQSLEAFF
TRBD1	TRBJ2-2	TRBV19	.	TGTGCCAGTACCCCGGACAGGGGAAGGGGGGAGCTGTTTTTT	CASTPDRGRGELFF
TRBD1	TRBJ1-4	TRBV2	once	TGTGCCAGCAGGGGTAGCCGGGACAGAGTTAATGAAAAACTGTTTTTT	CASRGSRDRVNEKLFF
.	TRBJ2-7	TRBV7-6	.	TGTGCCAGCAGTAAACTCGACTCATTCGAGCAGTACTTC	CASSKLDSFEQYF
TRBD2	TRBJ2-5	TRBV5-1	.	TGCGCCAGCAGCTTTGAACCTAGCGGGAGCCAAGAGACCCAGTACTTC	CASSFEPSGSQETQYF
.	TRBJ1-2	TRBV11-2	few	TGTGCCAGCAGCTTGGATTTCAGGTCTCGGCTTTACTATGGCTACACCTTC	CASSLDFRSRLYYGYTF
TRBD1	TRBJ2-7	TRBV30	.	TGTGCCTGGAAGGGGACAGGGGGCGCGGGACAGTACTTC	CAWKGTGGAGQYF
.	TRBJ2-7	TRBV5-4	.	TGTGCCAGCAGCTCCTCGGGGTACGGCGAGCAGTACTTC	CASSSSGYGEQYF
.	TRBJ2-1	TRBV7-8	.	TGTGCCAGCAGCTTAGTGCGGGAAGGCGAGCAGTTCTTC	CASSLVREGEQFF
TRBD2	TRBJ2-1	TRBV7-8	.	TGTGCCAGCAGCCCCATAGCGGGGGGGTACTACAATGAGCAGTTCTTC	CASSPIAGGYYNEQFF
TRBD2	TRBJ2-4	TRBV4-1	.	TGCGCCAGCAGCCTTACGGGGGGAGCGGCCAAAAACATTCAGTACTTC	CASSLTGGAAKNIQYF
.	TRBJ2-1	TRBV18	.	TGTGCCAGCTCCCACGGGCGGGGCTCTGGGGAGCAGTTCTTC	CASSHGRGSGEQFF
.	TRBJ2-7	TRBV6-6	once	TGTGCCAGCAGCCCGTGGGCCAACTACGAGCAGTACTTC	CASSPWANYEQYF
.	TRBJ2-5	TRBV7-9	.	TGTGCCAGCAGTTACACTAGTCAAGAGACCCAGTACTTC	CASSYTSQETQYF
TRBD2	TRBJ2-3	TRBV9	few	TGTGCCAGCAGCGTGCTAGCGGCCACAGATACGCAGTATTTT	CASSVLAATDTQYF
.	TRBJ1-2	TRBV25-1	.	TGTGCCAGCAGTGAGTGGAGAAATGGCTACACCTTC	CASSEWRNGYTF
.	TRBJ1-2	TRBV11-2	.	TGTGCCAGCACCGTACAACAGGGTTCCTATGGCTACACCTTC	CASTVQQGSYGYTF
.	TRBJ1-1	TRBV5-6	few	TGTGCCAGCAGCTTGGTGGGGGGGACGGCGAACACTGAAGCTTTCTTT	CASSLVGGTANTEAFF
.	TRBJ1-1	TRBV30	.	TGTGCCTGGACCTCAGGGGTAAAGAACACTGAAGCTTTCTTT	CAWTSGVKNTEAFF
.	TRBJ2-1	TRBV4-1	.	TGCGCCAGCAGCCAAGATCCTGCGGGAACCTACAATGAGCAGTTCTTC	CASSQDPAGTYNEQFF
TRBD1	TRBJ1-4	TRBV5-4	.	TGTGCCAGCAGCGCCCCGGGACAGGGTAATGAAAAACTGTTTTTT	CASSAPGQGNEKLFF
TRBD2	TRBJ2-1	TRBV4-1	.	TGCGCCAGCAGCCCTAGCGGGAGACCCAATGAGCAGTTCTTC	CASSPSGRPNEQFF
TRBD2	TRBJ2-5	TRBV5-1	.	TGCGCCAGCAGCGGCGGGAGGGCAGAGACCCAGTACTTC	CASSGGRAETQYF
.	TRBJ2-1	TRBV6-6	.	TGTGCCAGCAGTTACTCCCTAGTGACGAACAATGAGCAGTTCTTC	CASSYSLVTNNEQFF
.	TRBJ2-2	TRBV2	once	TGTGCCAGCAGTGAAGCGGGGCCATCAACCGGGGAGCTGTTTTTT	CASSEAGPSTGELFF
.	TRBJ1-1	TRBV4-1	.	TGCGCCAGCAGCCAAGTTAATCGGAACACTGAAGCTTTCTTT	CASSQVNRNTEAFF
TRBD1	TRBJ1-1	TRBV18	.	TGTGCCAGCTCACGCGGGACAGCGGAAATCACTGAAGCTTTCTTT	CASSRGTAEITEAFF
TRBD1	TRBJ1-1	TRBV28	.	TGTGCCAGCAGCTTGGGACAGTCGAACACTGAAGCTTTCTTT	CASSLGQSNTEAFF
.	TRBJ2-7	TRBV5-1	.	TGCGCCAGCACCTTAGAGGACAGAGAATCAGCCTACGAGCAGTACTTC	CASTLEDRESAYEQYF
.	TRBJ1-1	TRBV18	.	TGTGCCAGCTTCCGATTGCGGGGGACTGAAGCTTTCTTT	CASFRLRGTEAFF
TRBD2	TRBJ2-1	TRBV4-1	.	TGCGCCAGCAGCCGGACTAGCGGTAACAATGAGCAGTTCTTC	CASSRTSGNNEQFF
.	TRBJ1-1	TRBV11-2	.	TGTGCCAGCAGTCTATGGGGGCTGGACACTGAAGCTTTCTTT	CASSLWGLDTEAFF
.	TRBJ2-3	TRBV4-1	few	TGCGCCAGCAGCCCCTTTGAGGAGGGCCTTTATACGCAGTATTTT	CASSPFEEGLYTQYF
TRBD1	TRBJ2-3	TRBV9	.	TGTGCCAGCAGCGTAGCTACGTGGACAGGGGAAGATACGCAGTATTTT	CASSVATWTGEDTQYF
.	TRBJ2-5	TRBV30	few	TGTGCCTGGAGTGTAACCGGTTACCAAGAGACCCAGTACTTC	CAWSVTGYQETQYF
TRBD1	TRBJ1-1	TRBV4-1	.	TGCGCCAGCAGCCAGCTCACAGGGGTCCCGAATCGAAACACTGAAGCTTTCTTT	CASSQLTGVPNRNTEAFF
.	TRBJ2-3	TRBV4-1	.	TGCGCCAGCAGCCAAGATATGAGCGTGGATACGCAGTATTTT	CASSQDMSVDTQYF